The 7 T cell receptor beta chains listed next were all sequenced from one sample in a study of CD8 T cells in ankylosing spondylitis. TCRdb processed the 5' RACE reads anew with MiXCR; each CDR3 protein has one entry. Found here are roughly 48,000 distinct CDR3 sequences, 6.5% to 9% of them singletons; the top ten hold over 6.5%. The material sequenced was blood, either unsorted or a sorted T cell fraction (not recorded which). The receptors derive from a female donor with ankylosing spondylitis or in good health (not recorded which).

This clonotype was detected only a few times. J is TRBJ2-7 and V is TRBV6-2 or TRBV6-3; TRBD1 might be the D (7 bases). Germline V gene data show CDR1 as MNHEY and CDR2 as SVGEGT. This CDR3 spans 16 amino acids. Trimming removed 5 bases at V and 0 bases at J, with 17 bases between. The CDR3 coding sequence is TGTGCCAGCAGTCAGGGGGGACGGATGACCTCCTACGAGCAGTACTTC. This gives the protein CASSQGGRMTSYEQYF.

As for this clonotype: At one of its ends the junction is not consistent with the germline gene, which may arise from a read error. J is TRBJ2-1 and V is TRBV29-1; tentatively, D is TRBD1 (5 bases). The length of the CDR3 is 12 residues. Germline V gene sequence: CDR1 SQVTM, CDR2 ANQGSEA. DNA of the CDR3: TGCAGCGTCGGACACGGCTACACTGAGCAGTTCTTC. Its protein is CSVGHGYTEQFF.

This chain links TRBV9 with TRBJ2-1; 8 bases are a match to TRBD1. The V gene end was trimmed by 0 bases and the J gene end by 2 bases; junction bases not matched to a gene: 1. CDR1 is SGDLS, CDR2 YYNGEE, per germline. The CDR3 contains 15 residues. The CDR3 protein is CASSVADRAYNEQFF. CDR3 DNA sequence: TGTGCCAGCAGCGTAGCGGACAGGGCCTACAATGAGCAGTTCTTC.

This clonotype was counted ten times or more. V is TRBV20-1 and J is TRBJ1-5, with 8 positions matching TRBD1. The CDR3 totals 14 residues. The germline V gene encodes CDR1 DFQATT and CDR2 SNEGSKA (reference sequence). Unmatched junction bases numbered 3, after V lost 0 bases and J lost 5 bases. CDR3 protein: CSARDDRGDQPQHF. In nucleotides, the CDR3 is TGCAGTGCTAGAGATGACAGGGGAGATCAGCCCCAGCATTTT.

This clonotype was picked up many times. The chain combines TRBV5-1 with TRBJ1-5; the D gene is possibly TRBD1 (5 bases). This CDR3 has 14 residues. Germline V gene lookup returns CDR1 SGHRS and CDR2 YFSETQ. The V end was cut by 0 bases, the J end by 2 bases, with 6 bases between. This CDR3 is CASSLEGGNQPQHF. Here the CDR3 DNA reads TGCGCCAGCAGCTTGGAAGGGGGCAATCAGCCCCAGCATTTT.

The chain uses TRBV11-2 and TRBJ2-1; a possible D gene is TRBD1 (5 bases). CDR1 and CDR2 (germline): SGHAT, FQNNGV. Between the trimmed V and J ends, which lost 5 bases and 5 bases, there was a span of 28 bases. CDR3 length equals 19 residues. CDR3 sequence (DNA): TGTGCCAGCAGCCCGAGATTAGCTAGGGTTGGGGCTGGGCACAATGAGCAGTTCTTC. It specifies CASSPRLARVGAGHNEQFF.

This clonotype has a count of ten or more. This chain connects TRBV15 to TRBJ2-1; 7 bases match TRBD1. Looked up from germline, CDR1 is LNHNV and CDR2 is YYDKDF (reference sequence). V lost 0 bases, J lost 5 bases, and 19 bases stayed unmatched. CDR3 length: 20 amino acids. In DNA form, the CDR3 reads TGTGCCACCAGCAGAGATCCTAGGGGTCTCGGACAGGTGGGAGACAATGAGCAGTTCTTC. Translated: CATSRDPRGLGQVGDNEQFF.